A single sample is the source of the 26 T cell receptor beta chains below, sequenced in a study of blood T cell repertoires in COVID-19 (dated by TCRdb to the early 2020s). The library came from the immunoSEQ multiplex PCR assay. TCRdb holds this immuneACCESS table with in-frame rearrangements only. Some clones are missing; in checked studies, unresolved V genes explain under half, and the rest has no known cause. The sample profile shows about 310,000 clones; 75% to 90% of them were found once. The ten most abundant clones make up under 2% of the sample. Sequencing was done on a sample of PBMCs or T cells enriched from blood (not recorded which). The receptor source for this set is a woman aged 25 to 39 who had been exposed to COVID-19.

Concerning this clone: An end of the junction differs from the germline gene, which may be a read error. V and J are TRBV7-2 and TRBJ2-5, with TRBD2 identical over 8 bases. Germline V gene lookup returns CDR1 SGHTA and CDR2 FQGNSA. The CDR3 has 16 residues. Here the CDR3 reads CASNLVGGVPQETQYF. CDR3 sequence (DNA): TGTGCCAGCAACTTAGTCGGGGGGGTCCCCCAAGAGACCCAGTACTTC.

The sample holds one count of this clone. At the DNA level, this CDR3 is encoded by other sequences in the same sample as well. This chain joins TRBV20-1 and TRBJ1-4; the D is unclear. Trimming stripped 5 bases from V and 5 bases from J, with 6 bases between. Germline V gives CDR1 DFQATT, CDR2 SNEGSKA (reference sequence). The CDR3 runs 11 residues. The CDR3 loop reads CSASSNEKLFF. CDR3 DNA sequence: TGCAGTGCTTCGAGCAATGAAAAACTGTTTTTT.

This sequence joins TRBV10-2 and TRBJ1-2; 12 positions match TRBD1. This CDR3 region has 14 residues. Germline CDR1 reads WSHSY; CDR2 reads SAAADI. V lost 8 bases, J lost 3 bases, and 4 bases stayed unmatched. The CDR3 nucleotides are TGCGCCAGCCTAGGGACAGGGGGCGACTATGGCTACACCTTC. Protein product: CASLGTGGDYGYTF.

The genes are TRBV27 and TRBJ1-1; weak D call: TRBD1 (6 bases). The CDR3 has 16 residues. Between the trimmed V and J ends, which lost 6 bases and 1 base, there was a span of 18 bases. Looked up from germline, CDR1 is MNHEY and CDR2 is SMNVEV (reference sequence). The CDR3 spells CASRQGPALANTEAFF. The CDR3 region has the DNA TGTGCCAGCAGGCAGGGGCCGGCATTGGCGAACACTGAAGCTTTCTTT.

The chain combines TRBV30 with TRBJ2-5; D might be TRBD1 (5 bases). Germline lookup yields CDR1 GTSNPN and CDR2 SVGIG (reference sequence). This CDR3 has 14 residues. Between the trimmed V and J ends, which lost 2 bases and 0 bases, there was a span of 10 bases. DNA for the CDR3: TGTGCCTGGAGTTTAGGGGCCTACCAAGAGACCCAGTACTTC. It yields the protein CAWSLGAYQETQYF. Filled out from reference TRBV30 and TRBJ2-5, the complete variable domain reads SQTIHQWPATLVQPVGSPLSLECTVEGTSNPNLYWYRQAAGRGLQLLFYSVGIGQISSEVPQNLSASRPQDRQFILSSKKLLLSDSGFYLCAWSLGAYQETQYFGPGTRLLVL.

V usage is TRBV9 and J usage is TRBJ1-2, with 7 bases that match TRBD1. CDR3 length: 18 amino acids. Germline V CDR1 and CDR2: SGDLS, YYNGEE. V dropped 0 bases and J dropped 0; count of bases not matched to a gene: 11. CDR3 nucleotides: TGTGCCAGCAGCGTAGGGAGCCAGGGGGGATTAGCTAACTATGGCTACACCTTC. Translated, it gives CASSVGSQGGLANYGYTF.

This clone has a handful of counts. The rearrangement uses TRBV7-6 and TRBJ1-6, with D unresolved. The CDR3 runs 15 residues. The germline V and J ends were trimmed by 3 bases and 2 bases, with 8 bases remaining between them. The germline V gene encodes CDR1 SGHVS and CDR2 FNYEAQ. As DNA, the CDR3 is TGTGCCAGCAGCTTCGGGGTCGCCTATAATTCACCCCTCCACTTT. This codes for CASSFGVAYNSPLHF.

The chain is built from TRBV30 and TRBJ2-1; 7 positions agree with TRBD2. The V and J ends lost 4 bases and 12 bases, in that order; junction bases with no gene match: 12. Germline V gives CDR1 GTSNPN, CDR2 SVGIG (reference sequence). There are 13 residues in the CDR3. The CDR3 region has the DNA TGTGCCTGGAAACCTAGCGGAGTAGGTCGGCAGTTCTTC. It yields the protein CAWKPSGVGRQFF.

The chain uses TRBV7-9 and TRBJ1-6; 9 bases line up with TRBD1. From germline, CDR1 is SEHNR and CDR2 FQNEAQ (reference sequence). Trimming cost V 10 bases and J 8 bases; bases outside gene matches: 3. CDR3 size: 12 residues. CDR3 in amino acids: CAIRDRDSPLHF. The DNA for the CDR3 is TGTGCCATTCGGGACAGGGATTCACCCCTCCACTTT.

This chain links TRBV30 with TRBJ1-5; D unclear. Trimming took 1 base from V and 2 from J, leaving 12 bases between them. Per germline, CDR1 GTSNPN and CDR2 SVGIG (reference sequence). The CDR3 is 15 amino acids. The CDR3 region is CAWSEGGWGNQPQHF. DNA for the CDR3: TGTGCCTGGAGTGAGGGAGGTTGGGGCAATCAGCCCCAGCATTTT.

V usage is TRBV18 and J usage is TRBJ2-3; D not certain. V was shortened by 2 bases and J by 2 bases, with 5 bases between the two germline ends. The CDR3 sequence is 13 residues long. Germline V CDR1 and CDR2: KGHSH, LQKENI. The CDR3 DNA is TGTGCCAGCTCACCAGAGAACACAGATACGCAGTATTTT. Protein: CASSPENTDTQYF.

The CDR3 nucleotides read TGTGCCAGCGGGACAGGGTGGACTGAAGCTTTCTTT. Protein: CASGTGWTEAFF. The chain carries TRBV28 and TRBJ1-1, with 9 bases that match TRBD1. Per germline, CDR1 MDHEN and CDR2 SYDVKM. This CDR3 has 12 amino acids. V trimming: 8 bases; J trimming: 5 bases; junction bases outside the gene matches: 3.

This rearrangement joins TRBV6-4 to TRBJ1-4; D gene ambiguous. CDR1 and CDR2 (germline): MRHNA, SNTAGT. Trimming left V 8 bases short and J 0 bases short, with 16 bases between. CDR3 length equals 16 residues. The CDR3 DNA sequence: TGTGCCAGCGGGTTGAGCACAACTACAACTAATGAAAAACTGTTTTTT. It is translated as CASGLSTTTTNEKLFF.

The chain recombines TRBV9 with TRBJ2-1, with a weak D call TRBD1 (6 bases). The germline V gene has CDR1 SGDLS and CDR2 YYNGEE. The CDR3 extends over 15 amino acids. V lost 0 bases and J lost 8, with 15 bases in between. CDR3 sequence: CASSVAGRGLDEQFF. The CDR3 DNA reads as TGTGCCAGCAGCGTAGCGGGAAGGGGGTTGGATGAGCAGTTCTTC.

CDR3 bases: TGTGCCAGCAGCCCCGGTCTAGCCCACGAGCAGTACTTC. Translation: CASSPGLAHEQYF. The J gene is TRBJ2-7, the V gene TRBV28, with D possibly TRBD2 on 5 matching bases. Germline CDR1 and CDR2: MDHEN and SYDVKM. The germline V and J ends were trimmed by 6 bases and 5 bases, with 14 bases remaining between them. The CDR3 sequence is 13 residues long.

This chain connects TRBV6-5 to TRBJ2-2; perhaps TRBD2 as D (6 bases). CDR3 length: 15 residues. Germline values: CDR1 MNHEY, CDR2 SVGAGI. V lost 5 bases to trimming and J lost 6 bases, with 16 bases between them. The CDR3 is CASSPAGRTAGELFF. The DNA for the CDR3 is TGTGCCAGCAGTCCGGCGGGGAGGACCGCCGGGGAGCTGTTTTTT.

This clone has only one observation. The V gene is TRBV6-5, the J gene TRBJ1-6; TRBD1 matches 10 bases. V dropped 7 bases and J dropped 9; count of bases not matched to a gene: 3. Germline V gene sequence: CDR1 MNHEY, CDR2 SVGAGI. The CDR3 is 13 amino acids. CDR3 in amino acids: CASTRTGGSPLHF. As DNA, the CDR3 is TGTGCCAGCACGAGGACAGGGGGTTCACCCCTCCACTTT.

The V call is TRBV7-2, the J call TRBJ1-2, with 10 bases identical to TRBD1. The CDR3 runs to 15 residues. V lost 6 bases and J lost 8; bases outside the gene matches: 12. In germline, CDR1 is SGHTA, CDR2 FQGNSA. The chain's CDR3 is CASRPDRGQLGGYTF. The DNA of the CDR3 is TGTGCCAGCAGACCCGACAGGGGGCAGTTGGGAGGCTACACCTTC. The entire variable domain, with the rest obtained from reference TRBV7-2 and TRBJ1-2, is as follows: GAGVSQSPSNKVTEKGKDVELRCDPISGHTALYWYRQSLGQGLEFLIYFQGNSAPDKSGLPSDRFSAERTGGSVSTLTIQRTQQEDSAVYLCASRPDRGQLGGYTFGSGTRLTVV.

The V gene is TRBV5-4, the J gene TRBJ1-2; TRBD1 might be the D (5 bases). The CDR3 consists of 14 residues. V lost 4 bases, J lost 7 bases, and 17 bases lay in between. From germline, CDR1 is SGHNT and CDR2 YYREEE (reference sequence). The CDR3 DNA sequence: TGTGCCAGCAGCGTTGTGGGCAGGGAGGGTGGCTACACCTTC. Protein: CASSVVGREGGYTF.

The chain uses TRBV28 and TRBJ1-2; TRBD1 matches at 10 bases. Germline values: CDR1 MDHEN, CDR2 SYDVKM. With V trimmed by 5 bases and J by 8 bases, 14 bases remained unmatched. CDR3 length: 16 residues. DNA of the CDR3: TGTGCCAGCAGTACGACAGGGGGCTTACACCGGTTGGGCTACACCTTC. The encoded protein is CASSTTGGLHRLGYTF.

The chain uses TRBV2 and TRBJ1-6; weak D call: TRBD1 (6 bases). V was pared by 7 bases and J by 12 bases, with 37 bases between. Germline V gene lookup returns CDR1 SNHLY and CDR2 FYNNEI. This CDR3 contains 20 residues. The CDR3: CASTMGVGTSRQGKLGPLHF. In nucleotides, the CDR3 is TGTGCCAGCACCATGGGGGTCGGGACCAGTCGGCAGGGGAAGTTGGGACCCCTCCACTTT.

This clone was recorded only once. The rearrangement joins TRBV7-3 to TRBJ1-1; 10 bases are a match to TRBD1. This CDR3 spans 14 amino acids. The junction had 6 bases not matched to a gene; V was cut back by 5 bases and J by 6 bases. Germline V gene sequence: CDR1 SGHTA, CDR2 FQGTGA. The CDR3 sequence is CASSPGQGIAEAFF. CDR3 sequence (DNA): TGTGCCAGCAGCCCGGGACAGGGGATCGCTGAAGCTTTCTTT. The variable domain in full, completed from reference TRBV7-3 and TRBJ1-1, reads GAGVSQTPSNKVTEKGKYVELRCDPISGHTALYWYRQSLGQGPEFLIYFQGTGAADDSGLPNDRFFAVRPEGSVSTLKIQRTERGDSAVYLCASSPGQGIAEAFFGQGTRLTVV.

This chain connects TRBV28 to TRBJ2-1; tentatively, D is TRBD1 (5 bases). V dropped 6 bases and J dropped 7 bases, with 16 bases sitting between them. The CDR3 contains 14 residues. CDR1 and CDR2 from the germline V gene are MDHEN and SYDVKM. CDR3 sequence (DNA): TGTGCCAGCAGCGTCTCGGGTAGGGGAAATGAGCAGTTCTTC. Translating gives CASSVSGRGNEQFF.

CDR3 amino acids: CASSPGLVYNYEQYF. CDR3 in DNA: TGTGCCAGCAGCCCAGGACTAGTTTATAACTACGAGCAGTACTTC. The chain employs TRBV7-2 and TRBJ2-7; TRBD2 matches at 7 bases. The trim removed 5 bases at V and 3 bases at J, leaving 10 bases unmatched. Germline V CDR1 and CDR2: SGHTA, FQGNSA. This CDR3 comprises 15 residues.

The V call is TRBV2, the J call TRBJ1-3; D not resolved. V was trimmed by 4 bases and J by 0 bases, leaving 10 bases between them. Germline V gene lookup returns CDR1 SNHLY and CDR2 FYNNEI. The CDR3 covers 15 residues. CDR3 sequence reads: CASSVSASSGNTIYF. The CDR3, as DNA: TGTGCCAGCAGTGTATCTGCTAGCTCTGGAAACACCATATATTTT.

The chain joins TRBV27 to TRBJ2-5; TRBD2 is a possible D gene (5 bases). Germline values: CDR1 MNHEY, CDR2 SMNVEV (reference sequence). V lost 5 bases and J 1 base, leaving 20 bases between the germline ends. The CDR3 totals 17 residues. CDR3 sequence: CASSPRLWLAAQETQYF. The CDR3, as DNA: TGTGCCAGCAGTCCCCGGTTGTGGCTAGCAGCCCAAGAGACCCAGTACTTC.